This T cell receptor beta chain comes out of a study of OX40 agonist ivuxolimab in advanced cancers. Background on the study: Prior anti-PD-1, anti-PD-L1 or anti-CTLA-4 therapy was allowed; about 39% had some.

Using immunoSEQ multiplex PCR, the repertoire was profiled, and TCRdb retains in-frame clones only, with some absent. The data hold 77,000 or so clones, with 89% observed a single time. Overall study results and limits: The authors did not determine the antigen specificity of the expanded peripheral T cells. CD4+ T cells averaged fewer expanded clones than CD8+ T cells.

Individuals having autoimmune disease history or systemic immunosuppression were not enrolled. In the case of this clone: As yet, its antigen is unknown.

The receptor was derived from an adult with an advanced solid tumor such as melanoma, head and neck, liver or kidney cancer. Sample: CD4+ or CD8+ T cells sorted from blood, taken in a trial of the OX40 agonist ivuxolimab.

DNA for the CDR3: TGTGCCAGCAGCTTTGGACTAGCGGGAGGCCCAGATACGCAGTATTTT. The encoded protein is CASSFGLAGGPDTQYF. The chain has TRBV7-9 and TRBJ2-3; 14 bases are shared with TRBD2. J lost 4 bases, V lost 3 bases, and 3 bases had no gene match. The CDR3 has 16 amino acids. The germline gives CDR1 SEHNR, CDR2 FQNEAQ (reference sequence).